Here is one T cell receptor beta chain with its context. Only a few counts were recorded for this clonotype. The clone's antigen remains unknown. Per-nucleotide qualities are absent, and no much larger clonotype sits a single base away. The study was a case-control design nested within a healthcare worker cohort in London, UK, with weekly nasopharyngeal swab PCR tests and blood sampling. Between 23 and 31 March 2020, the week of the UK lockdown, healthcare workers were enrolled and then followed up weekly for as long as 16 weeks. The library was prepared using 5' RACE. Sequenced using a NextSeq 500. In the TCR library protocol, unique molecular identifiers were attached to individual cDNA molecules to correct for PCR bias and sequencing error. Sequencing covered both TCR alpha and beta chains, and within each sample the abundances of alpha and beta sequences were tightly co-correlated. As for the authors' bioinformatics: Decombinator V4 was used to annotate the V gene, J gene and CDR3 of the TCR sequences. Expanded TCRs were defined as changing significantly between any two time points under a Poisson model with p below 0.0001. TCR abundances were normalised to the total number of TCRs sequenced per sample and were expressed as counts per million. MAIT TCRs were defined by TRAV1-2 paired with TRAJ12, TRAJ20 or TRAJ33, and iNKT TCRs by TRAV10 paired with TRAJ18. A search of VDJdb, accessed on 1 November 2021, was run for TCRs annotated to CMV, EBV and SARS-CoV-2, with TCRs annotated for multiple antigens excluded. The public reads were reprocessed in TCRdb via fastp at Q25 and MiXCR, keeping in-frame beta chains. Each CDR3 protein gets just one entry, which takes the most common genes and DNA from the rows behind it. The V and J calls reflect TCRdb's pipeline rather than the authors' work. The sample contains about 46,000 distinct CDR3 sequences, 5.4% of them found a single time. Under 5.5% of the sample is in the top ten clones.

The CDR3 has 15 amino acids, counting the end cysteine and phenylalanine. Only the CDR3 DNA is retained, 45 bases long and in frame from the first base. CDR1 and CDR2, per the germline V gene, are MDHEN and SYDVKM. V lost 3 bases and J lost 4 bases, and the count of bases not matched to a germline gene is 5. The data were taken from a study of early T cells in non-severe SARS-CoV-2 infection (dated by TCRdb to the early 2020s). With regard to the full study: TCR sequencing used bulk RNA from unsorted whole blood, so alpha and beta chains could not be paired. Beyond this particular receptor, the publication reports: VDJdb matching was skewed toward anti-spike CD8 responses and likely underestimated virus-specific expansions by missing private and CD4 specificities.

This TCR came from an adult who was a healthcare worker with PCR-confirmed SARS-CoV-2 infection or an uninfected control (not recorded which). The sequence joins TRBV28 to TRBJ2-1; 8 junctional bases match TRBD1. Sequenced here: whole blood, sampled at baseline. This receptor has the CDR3 CASSFRRQGYNEQFF. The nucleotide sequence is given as TGTGCCAGCAGTTTCCGCAGACAGGGGTACAATGAGCAGTTCTTC.